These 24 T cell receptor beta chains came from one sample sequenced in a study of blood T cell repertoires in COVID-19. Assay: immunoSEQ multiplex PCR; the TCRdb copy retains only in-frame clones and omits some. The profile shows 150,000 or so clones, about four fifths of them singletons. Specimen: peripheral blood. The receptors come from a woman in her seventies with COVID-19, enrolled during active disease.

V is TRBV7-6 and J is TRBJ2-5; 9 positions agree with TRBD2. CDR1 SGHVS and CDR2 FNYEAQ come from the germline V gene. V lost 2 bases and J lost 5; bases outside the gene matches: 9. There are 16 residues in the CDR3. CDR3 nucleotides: TGTGCCAGCAGCTTACTAGCGGGGTCGCCGGGGGAGACCCAGTACTTC. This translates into CASSLLAGSPGETQYF.

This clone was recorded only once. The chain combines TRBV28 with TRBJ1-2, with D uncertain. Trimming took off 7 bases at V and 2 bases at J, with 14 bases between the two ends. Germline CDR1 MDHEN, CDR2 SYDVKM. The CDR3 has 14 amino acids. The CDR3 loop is CASTTRGRNYGYTF. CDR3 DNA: TGTGCCAGCACCACCAGAGGGCGGAACTATGGCTACACCTTC.

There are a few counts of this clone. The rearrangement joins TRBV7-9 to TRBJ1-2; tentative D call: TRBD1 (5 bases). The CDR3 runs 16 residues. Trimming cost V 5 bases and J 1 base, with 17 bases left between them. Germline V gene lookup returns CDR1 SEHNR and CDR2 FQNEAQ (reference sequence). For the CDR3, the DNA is TGTGCCAGCAGCGCCGGTCGGGGGATAGGTAACTATGGCTACACCTTC. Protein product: CASSAGRGIGNYGYTF.

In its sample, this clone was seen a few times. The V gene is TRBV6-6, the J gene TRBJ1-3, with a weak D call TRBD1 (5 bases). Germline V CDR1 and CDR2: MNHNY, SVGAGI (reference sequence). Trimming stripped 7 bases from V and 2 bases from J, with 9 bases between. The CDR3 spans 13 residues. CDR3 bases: TGTGCCAGCAAAACAGGAACTGGAAACACCATATATTTT. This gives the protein CASKTGTGNTIYF.

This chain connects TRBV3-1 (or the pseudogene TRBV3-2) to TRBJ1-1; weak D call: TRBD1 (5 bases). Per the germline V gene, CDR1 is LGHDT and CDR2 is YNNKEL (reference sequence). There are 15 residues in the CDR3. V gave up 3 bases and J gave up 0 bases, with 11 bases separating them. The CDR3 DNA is TGTGCCAGCAGCCACGGGGGTAGACTGAACACTGAAGCTTTCTTT. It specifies CASSHGGRLNTEAFF.

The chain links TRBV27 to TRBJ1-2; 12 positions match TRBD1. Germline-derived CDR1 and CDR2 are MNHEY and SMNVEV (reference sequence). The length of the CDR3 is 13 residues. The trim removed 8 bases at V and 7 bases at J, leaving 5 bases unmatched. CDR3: CASSGQGAPGYTF. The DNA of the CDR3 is TGTGCCAGCTCGGGACAGGGGGCGCCTGGCTACACCTTC.

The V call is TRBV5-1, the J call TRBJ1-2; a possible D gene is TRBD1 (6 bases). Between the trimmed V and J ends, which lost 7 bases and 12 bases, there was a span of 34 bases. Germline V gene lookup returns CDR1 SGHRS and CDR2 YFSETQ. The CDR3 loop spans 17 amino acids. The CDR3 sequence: CASYPGPDPGQLEVHTF. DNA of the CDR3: TGCGCCAGCTACCCGGGTCCAGATCCTGGACAGCTGGAAGTCCACACCTTC.

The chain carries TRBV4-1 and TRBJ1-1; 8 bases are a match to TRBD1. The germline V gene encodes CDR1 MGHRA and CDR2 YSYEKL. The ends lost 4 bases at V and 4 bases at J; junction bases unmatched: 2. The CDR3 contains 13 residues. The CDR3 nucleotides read TGCGCCAGCAGCCGCGACAGGGGCACTGAAGCTTTCTTT. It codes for CASSRDRGTEAFF.

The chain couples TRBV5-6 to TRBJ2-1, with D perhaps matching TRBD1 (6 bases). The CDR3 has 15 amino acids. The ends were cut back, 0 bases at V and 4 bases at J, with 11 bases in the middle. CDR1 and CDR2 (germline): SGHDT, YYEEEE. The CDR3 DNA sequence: TGTGCCAGCAGCTTGGGGGGGACATTTTACAATGAGCAGTTCTTC. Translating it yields CASSLGGTFYNEQFF.

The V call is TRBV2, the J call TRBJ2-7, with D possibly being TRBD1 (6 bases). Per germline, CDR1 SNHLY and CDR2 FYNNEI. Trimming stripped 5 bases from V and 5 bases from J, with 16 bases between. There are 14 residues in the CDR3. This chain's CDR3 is CASSQNRVSNEQYF. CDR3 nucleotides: TGTGCCAGCAGTCAAAACAGGGTGAGCAACGAGCAGTACTTC. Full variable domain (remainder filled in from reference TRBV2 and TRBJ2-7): EPEVTQTPSHQVTQMGQEVILRCVPISNHLYFYWYRQILGQKVEFLVSFYNNEISEKSEIFDDQFSVERPDGSNFTLKIRSTKLEDSAMYFCASSQNRVSNEQYFGPGTRLTVT.

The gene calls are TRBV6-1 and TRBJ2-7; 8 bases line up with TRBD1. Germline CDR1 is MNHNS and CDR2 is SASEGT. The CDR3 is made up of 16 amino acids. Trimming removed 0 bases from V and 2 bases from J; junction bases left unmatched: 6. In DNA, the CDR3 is TGTGCCAGCAGTGAAGCGGGACAGGCGGGTGCCTACGAGCAGTACTTC. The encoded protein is CASSEAGQAGAYEQYF.

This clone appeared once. This CDR3 reads CASSRTGGEKLFF. Here the CDR3 DNA reads TGTGCCAGCAGTCGCACAGGGGGTGAAAAACTGTTTTTT. The rearrangement links TRBV6-6 to TRBJ1-4, with 8 bases identical to TRBD1. V dropped 5 bases and J dropped 7; count of bases not matched to a gene: 3. The CDR3 consists of 13 residues. CDR1 and CDR2 from the germline V gene are MNHNY and SVGAGI (reference sequence).

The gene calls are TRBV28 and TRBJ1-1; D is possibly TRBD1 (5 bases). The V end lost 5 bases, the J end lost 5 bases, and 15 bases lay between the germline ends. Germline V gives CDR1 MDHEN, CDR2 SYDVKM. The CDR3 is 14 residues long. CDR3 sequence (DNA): TGTGCCAGCAGTCCCTCCGGGGGATGGACTGAAGCTTTCTTT. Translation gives CASSPSGGWTEAFF.

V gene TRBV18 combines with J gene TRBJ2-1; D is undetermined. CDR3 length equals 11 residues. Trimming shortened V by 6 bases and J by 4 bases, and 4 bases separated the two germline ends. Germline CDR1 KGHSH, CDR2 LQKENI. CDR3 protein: CASSPYNEQFF. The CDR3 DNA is TGTGCCAGCTCCCCTTACAATGAGCAGTTCTTC.

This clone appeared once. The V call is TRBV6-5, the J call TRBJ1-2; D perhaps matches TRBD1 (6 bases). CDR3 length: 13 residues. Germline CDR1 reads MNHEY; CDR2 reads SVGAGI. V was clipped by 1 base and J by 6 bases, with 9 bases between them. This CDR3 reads CASSYLQGDGYTF. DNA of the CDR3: TGTGCCAGCAGTTACTTACAGGGTGATGGCTACACCTTC.

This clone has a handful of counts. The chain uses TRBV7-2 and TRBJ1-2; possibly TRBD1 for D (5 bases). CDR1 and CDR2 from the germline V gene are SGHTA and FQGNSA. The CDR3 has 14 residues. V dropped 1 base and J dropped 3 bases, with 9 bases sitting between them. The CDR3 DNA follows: TGTGCCAGCAGCTTAGGGGGCGCCGACTATGGCTACACCTTC. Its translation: CASSLGGADYGYTF.

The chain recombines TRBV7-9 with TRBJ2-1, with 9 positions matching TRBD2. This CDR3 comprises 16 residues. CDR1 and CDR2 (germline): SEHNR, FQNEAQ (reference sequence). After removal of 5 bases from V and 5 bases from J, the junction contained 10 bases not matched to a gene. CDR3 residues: CASSATAGGPHNEQFF. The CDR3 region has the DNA TGTGCCAGCAGCGCGACCGCGGGGGGGCCTCACAATGAGCAGTTCTTC. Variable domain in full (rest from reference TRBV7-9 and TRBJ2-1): DTGVSQNPRHKITKRGQNVTFRCDPISEHNRLYWYRQTLGQGPEFLTYFQNEAQLEKSRLLSDRFSAERPKGSFSTLEIQRTEQGDSAMYLCASSATAGGPHNEQFFGPGTRLTVL.

The CDR3 nucleotides are TGCGCCACCTATGAAGGACAGGGCGGCTACGAGCAGTACTTC. Protein product: CATYEGQGGYEQYF. The chain couples TRBV5-1 to TRBJ2-7, with 8 bases matching TRBD1. CDR1 and CDR2 from the germline V gene are SGHRS and YFSETQ. V trimming: 9 bases; J trimming: 3 bases; junction bases outside the gene matches: 11. The CDR3 runs to 14 residues.

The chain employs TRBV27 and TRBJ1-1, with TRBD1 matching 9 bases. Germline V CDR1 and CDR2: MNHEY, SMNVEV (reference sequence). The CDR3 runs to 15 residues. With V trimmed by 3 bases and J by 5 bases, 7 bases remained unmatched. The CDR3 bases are TGTGCCAGCAGTTTTAACAGGGGGCATAGGACTGAAGCTTTCTTT. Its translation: CASSFNRGHRTEAFF.

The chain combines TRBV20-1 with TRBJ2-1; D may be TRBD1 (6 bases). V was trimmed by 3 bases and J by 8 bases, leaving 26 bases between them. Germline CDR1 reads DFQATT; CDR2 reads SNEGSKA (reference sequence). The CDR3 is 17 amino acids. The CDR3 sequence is CSASQPAGARGVDEQFF. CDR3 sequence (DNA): TGCAGTGCTAGTCAGCCGGCAGGAGCCAGGGGAGTCGATGAGCAGTTCTTC.

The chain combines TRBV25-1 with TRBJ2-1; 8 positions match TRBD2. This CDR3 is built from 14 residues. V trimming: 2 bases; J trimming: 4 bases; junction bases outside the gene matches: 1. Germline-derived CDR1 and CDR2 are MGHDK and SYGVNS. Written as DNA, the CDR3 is TGTGCCAGCAGTGAAGCGGGGGGATACAATGAGCAGTTCTTC. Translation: CASSEAGGYNEQFF.

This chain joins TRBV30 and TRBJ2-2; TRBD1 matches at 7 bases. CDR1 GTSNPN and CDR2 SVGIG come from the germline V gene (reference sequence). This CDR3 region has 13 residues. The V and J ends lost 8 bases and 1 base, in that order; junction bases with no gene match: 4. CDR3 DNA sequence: TGTGCCCGGGACAGTATGAACACCGGGGAGCTGTTTTTT. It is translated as CARDSMNTGELFF.

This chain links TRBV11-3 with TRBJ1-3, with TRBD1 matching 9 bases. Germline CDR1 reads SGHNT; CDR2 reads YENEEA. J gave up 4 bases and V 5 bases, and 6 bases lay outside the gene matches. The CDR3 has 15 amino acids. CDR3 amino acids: CASSPGQGLGNTIYF. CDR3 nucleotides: TGTGCCAGCAGCCCGGGACAGGGACTAGGAAACACCATATATTTT.

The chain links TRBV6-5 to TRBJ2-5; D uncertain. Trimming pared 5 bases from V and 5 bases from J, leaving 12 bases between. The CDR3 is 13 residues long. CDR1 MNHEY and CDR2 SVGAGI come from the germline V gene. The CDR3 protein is CASSNQAYETQYF. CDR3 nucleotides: TGTGCCAGCAGTAATCAGGCCTACGAGACCCAGTACTTC.